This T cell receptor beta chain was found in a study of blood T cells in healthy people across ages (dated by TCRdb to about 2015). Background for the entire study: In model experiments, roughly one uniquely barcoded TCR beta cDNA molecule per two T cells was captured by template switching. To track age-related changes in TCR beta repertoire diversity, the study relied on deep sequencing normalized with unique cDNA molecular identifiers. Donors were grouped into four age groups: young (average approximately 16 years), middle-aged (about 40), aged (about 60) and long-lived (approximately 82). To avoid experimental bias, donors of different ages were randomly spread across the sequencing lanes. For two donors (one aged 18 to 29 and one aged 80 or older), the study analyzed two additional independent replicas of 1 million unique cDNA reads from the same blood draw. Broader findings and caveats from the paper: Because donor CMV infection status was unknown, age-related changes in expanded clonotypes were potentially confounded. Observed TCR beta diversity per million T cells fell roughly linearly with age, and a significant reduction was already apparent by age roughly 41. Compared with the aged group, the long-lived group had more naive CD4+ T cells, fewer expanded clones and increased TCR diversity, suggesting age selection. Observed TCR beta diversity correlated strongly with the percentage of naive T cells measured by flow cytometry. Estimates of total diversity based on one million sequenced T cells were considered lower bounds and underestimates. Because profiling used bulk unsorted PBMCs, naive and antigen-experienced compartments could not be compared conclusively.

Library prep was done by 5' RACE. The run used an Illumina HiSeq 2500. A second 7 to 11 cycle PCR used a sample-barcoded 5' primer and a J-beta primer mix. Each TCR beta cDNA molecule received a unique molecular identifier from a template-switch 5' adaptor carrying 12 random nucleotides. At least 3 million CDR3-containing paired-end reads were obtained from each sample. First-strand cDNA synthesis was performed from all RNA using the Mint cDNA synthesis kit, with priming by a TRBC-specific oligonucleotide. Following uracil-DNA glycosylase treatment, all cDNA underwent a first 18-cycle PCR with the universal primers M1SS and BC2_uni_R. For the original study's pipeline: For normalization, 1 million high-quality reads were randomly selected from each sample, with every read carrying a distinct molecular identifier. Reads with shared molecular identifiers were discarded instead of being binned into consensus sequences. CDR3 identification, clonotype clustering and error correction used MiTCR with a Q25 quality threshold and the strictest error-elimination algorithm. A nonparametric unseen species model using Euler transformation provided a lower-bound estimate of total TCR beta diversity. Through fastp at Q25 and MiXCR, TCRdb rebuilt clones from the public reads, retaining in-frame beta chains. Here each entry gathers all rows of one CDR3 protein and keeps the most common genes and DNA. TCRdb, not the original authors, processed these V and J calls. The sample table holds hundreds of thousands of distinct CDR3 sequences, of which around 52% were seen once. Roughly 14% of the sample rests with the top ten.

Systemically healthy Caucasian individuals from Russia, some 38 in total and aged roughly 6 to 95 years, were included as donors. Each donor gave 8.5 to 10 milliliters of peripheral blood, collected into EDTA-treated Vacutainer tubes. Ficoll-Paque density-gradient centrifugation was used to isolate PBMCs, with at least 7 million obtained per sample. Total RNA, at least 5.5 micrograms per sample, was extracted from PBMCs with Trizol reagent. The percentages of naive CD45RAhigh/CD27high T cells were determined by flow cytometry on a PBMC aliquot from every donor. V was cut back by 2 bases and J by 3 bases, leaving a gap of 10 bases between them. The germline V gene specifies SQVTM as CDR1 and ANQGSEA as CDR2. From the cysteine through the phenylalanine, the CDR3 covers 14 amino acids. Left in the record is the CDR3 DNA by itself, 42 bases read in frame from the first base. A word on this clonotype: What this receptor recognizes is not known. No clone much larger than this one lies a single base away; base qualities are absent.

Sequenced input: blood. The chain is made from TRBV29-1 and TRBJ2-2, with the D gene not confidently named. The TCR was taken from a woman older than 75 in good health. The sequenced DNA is TGCAGCGTTGAATCGGGCAGGCACACCGGGGAGCTGTTTTTT. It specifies CSVESGRHTGELFF.